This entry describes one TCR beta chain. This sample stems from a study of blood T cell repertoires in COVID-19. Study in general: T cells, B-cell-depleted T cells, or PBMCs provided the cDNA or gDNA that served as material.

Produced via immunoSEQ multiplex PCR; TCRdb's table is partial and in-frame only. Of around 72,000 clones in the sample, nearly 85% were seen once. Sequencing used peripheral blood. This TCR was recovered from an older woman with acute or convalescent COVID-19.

The CDR3 DNA is TGTGCCAGCAGCCAATCTCCGGGCCAGGGGCCGAACACTGAAGCTTTCTTT. This sequence encodes CASSQSPGQGPNTEAFF. The chain is built from TRBV3-1 (or the pseudogene TRBV3-2) and TRBJ1-1; tentatively, D is TRBD1 (6 bases). The CDR3 runs 17 residues. V was trimmed by 2 bases and J by 1 base, leaving 17 bases between them. Germline V gives CDR1 LGHDT, CDR2 YNNKEL (reference sequence).